This entry lists 5 T cell receptor beta chains sequenced from one sample in a study of cytomegalovirus exposure and HLA in healthy donors (dated by TCRdb to about 2017). Libraries were prepared through the immunoSEQ multiplex PCR assay. For the multiplex PCR, a mixture combining 60 forward primers for TCR Vbeta segments and 13 reverse primers for TCR Jbeta segments was used. Sourced from immuneACCESS, this table was stored by TCRdb with only in-frame sequences that have V and J called. A share of the clones is absent; for the studies checked, an unresolved V gene accounts for under half, and the remainder has no known explanation. Across this sample there are 120,000 or so clones, with 81% seen only once. The ten top clones hold about 1.7% of the sample. Specimen: PBMCs. Every receptor here comes from a man between 18 and 29 years old in good health and CMV-seronegative.

The chain combines TRBV9 with TRBJ1-1, with 7 bases identical to TRBD1. The germline V gene has CDR1 SGDLS and CDR2 YYNGEE. This CDR3 spans 13 amino acids. Germline trimming cut 0 bases from V and 8 bases from J; bases unmatched to any gene: 4. The CDR3, as DNA: TGTGCCAGCAGCGTAGCTCAGGGGGTCGAAGCTTTCTTT. Its protein product is CASSVAQGVEAFF.

The chain uses TRBV5-4 and TRBJ2-7; possible D gene TRBD2, 7 bases. The ends were cut back, 3 bases at V and 7 bases at J, with 14 bases in the middle. Germline V gene sequence: CDR1 SGHNT, CDR2 YYREEE (reference sequence). This CDR3 is 13 amino acids long. This chain's CDR3 is CASSWGGGWEQYF. CDR3 DNA: TGTGCCAGCAGCTGGGGAGGGGGTTGGGAGCAGTACTTC.

V gene TRBV7-3 combines with J gene TRBJ2-3; D remains unclear. V shed 5 bases and J shed 0 bases, with 12 bases lying between them. Looked up from germline, CDR1 is SGHTA and CDR2 is FQGTGA. The CDR3 runs 15 residues. CDR3 sequence (DNA): TGTGCCAGCAGCCCTTTTGGAGTTAGCACAGATACGCAGTATTTT. Amino acids: CASSPFGVSTDTQYF. The entire variable domain, with the rest obtained from reference TRBV7-3 and TRBJ2-3, is as follows: GAGVSQTPSNKVTEKGKYVELRCDPISGHTALYWYRQSLGQGPEFLIYFQGTGAADDSGLPNDRFFAVRPEGSVSTLKIQRTERGDSAVYLCASSPFGVSTDTQYFGPGTRLTVL.

The rearrangement uses TRBV23-1 and TRBJ1-6, with D uncertain. TRBV23-1 qualifies as an ORF whose function is uncertain. Trimming removed 0 bases at V and 5 bases at J, with 11 bases between. The CDR3 contains 16 residues. In DNA form, the CDR3 reads TGCGCCAGCAGTCAATCAAAGGGAGTCGATAATTCACCCCTCCACTTT. Amino acids: CASSQSKGVDNSPLHF.

In this sample, this clone turned up many times. CDR3: CASSPPGQLTDTQYF. Here the CDR3 DNA reads TGTGCCAGCAGTCCCCCGGGACAGCTCACAGATACGCAGTATTTT. The chain combines TRBV6-5 with TRBJ2-3; 7 nucleotides agree with TRBD1. CDR3 length: 15 residues. V lost 5 bases to trimming and J lost 2 bases; unmatched junction nucleotides: 7. Germline CDR1 reads MNHEY; CDR2 reads SVGAGI.